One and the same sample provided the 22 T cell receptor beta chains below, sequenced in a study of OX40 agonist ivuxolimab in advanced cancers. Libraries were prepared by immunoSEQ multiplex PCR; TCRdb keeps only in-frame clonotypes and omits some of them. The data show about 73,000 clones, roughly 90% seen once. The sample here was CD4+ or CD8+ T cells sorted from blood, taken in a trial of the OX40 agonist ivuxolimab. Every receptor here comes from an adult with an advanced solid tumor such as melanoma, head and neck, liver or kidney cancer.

The CDR3 sequence is CSVVRGPYEQYF. The CDR3 DNA sequence: TGCAGCGTTGTGAGGGGACCCTACGAGCAGTACTTC. J is TRBJ2-7 and V is TRBV29-1; D is perhaps TRBD1 or TRBD2 (5 bases each). The V and J ends lost 4 bases and 2 bases respectively, with 9 bases between them. The CDR3 is 12 residues long. Germline V gene data show CDR1 as SQVTM and CDR2 as ANQGSEA.

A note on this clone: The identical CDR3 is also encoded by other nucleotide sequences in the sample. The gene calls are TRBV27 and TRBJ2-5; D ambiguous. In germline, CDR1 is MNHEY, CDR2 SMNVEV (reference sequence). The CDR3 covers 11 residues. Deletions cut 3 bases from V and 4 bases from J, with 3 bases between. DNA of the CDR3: TGTGCCAGCAGTTTGGGAGAGACCCAGTACTTC. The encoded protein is CASSLGETQYF.

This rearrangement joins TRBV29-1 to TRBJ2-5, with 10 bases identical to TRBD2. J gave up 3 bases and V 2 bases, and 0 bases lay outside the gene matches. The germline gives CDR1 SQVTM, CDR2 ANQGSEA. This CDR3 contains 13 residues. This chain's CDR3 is CSVELAGEETQYF. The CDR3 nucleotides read TGCAGCGTTGAACTAGCGGGGGAAGAGACCCAGTACTTC.

CDR3 nucleotide sequence: TGTGCCAGCAGCTTAACGACAGGCTACGCCTACGAGCAGTACTTC. Amino acid sequence: CASSLTTGYAYEQYF. This sequence joins TRBV11-2 and TRBJ2-7; possibly TRBD1 for D (6 bases). The CDR3 covers 15 residues. Trimming left V 2 bases short and J 2 bases short, with 13 bases between. Germline V lookup: CDR1 SGHAT, CDR2 FQNNGV.

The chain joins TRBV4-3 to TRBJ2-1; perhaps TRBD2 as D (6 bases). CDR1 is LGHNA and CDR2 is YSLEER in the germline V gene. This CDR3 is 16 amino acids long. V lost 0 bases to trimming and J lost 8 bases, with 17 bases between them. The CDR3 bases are TGCGCCAGCAGCCAAGATTCAGGTAGGCCGGGGGATGAGCAGTTCTTC. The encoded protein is CASSQDSGRPGDEQFF.

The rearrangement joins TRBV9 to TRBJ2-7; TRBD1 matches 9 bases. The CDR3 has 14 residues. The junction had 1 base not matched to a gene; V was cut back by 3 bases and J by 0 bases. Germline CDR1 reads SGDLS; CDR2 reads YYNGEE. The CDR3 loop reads CASSATGGSYEQYF. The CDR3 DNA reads TGTGCCAGCAGCGCGACAGGGGGCTCCTACGAGCAGTACTTC.

The CDR3 spells CASSYSQGALGYTF. CDR3 DNA: TGTGCCAGCAGTTACTCACAGGGGGCGCTGGGCTACACCTTC. The chain combines TRBV6-6 with TRBJ1-2; 9 nucleotides match TRBD1. V shed 0 bases and J 8 bases; nucleotides not matched to a gene: 4. Per the germline V gene, CDR1 is MNHNY and CDR2 is SVGAGI (reference sequence). This CDR3 has 14 residues.

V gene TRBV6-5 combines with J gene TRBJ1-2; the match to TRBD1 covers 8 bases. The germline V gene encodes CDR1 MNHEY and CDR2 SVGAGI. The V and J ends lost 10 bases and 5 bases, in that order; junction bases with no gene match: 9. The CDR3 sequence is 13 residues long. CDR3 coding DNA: TGTGCCACCACACAGGGGGGGGGATATGGCTACACCTTC. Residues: CATTQGGGYGYTF.

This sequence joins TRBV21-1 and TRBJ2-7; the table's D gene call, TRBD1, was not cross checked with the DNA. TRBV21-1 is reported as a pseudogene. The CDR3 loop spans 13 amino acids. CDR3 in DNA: TGTGCCAGCAGCTGGGGGCGAAGGGGCGAGCAGTACTTC. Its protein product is CASSWGRRGEQYF.

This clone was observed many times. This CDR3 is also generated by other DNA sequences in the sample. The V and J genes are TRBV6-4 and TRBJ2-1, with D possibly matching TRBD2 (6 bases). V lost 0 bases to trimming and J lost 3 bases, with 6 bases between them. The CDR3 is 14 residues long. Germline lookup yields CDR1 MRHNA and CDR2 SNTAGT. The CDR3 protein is CASSDSGGYNEQFF. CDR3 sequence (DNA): TGTGCCAGCAGTGACTCGGGGGGCTACAATGAGCAGTTCTTC.

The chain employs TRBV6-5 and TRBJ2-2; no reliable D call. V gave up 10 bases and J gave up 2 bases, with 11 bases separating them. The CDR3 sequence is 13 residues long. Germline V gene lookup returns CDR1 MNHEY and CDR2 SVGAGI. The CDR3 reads CATRLGNTGELFF. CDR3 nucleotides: TGTGCCACCCGTTTGGGAAACACCGGGGAGCTGTTTTTT.

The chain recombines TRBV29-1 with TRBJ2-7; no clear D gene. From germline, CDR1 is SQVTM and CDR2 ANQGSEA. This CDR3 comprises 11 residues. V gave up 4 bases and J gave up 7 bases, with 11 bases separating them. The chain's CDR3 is CSVGGEVEQYF. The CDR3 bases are TGCAGCGTTGGAGGTGAAGTAGAGCAGTACTTC.

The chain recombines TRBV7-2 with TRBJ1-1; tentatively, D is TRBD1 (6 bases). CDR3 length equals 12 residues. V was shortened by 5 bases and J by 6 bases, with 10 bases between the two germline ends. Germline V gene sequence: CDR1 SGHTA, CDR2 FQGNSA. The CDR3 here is CASSTWTAEAFF. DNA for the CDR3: TGTGCCAGCAGCACCTGGACAGCTGAAGCTTTCTTT.

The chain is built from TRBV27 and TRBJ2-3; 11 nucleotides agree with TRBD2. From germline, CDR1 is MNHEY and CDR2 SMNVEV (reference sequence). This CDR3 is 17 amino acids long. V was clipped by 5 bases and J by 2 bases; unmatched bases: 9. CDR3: CASSASTSGVPTDTQYF. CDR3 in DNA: TGTGCCAGCAGTGCCTCGACTAGCGGGGTTCCCACAGATACGCAGTATTTT.

The CDR3 spells CASSPNFGTASYEQYF. For the CDR3, the DNA is TGTGCCAGCAGCCCAAACTTCGGGACAGCCTCCTACGAGCAGTACTTC. The chain recombines TRBV28 with TRBJ2-7, with 7 bases identical to TRBD1. CDR3 length: 16 amino acids. Germline lookup yields CDR1 MDHEN and CDR2 SYDVKM. Germline trimming cut 6 bases from V and 0 bases from J; bases unmatched to any gene: 11.

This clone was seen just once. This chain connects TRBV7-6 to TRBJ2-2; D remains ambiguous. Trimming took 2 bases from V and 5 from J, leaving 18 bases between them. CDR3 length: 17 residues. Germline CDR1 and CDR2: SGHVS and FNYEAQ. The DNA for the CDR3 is TGTGCCAGCAGCTTACCGCTCCTGGGTTACGCTACCGGGGAGCTGTTTTTT. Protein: CASSLPLLGYATGELFF.

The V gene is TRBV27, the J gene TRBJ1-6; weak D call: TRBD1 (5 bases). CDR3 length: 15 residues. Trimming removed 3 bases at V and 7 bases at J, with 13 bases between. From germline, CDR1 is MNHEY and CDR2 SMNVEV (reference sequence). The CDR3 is CASSFGLEGNSPLHF. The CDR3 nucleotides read TGTGCCAGCAGTTTCGGGCTTGAGGGGAATTCACCCCTCCACTTT.

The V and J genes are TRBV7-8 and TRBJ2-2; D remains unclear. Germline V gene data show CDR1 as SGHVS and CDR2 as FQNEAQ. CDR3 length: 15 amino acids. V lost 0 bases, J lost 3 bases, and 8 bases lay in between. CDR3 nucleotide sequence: TGTGCCAGCAGCTTAGCGATCGGTCACACCGGGGAGCTGTTTTTT. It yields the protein CASSLAIGHTGELFF.

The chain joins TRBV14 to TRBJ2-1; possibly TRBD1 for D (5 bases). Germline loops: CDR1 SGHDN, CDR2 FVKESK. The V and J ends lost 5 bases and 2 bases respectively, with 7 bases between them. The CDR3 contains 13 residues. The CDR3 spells CASSLTAYNEQFF. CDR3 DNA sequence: TGTGCCAGCAGCTTGACAGCCTACAATGAGCAGTTCTTC.

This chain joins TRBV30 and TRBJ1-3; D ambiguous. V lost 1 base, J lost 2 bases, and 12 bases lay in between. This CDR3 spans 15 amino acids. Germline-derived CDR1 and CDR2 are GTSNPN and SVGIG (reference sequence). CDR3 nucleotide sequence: TGTGCCTGGAGTGGATGGGGAGCCCCTGGAAACACCATATATTTT. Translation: CAWSGWGAPGNTIYF.

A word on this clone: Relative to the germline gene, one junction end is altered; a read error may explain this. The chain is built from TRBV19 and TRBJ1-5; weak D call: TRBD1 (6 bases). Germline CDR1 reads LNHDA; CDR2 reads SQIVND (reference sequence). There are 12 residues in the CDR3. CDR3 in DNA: TGTGCCAGTAACACTACGGGGGGCGTGGAAGGTTTT. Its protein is CASNTTGGVEGF.

The CDR3 reads CASSLGQGGYGYTF. The CDR3 coding sequence is TGTGCCAGCAGCTTAGGACAGGGTGGCTATGGCTACACCTTC. The J gene is TRBJ1-2, the V gene TRBV7-8, with 7 bases lining up with TRBD1. Germline V lookup: CDR1 SGHVS, CDR2 FQNEAQ. This CDR3 has 14 amino acids. Trimming cost V 1 base and J 4 bases; bases outside gene matches: 3.